The T cell receptor beta chain described here comes from a study of T cell responses to AZD1222 COVID-19 vaccine. The study, taken as a whole, reports: None of the repertoires were sampled until the peak T cell response had passed. Donors, mostly white British, included more females; clonal diversity was possibly underestimated.

For this clone: Its antigen is as yet unknown.

Trimming took off 4 bases at V and 0 bases at J, with 16 bases between the two ends. The germline V gene has CDR1 SGDLS and CDR2 YYNGEE. This CDR3 contains 16 residues. Here immunoSEQ multiplex PCR was the method, and the copy in TCRdb shows in-frame clones only, minus some. The sample holds about 140,000 clones, approximately 91% seen once. This TCR came from an adult in good health. The chain carries TRBV9 and TRBJ1-1, with D possibly being TRBD1 (5 bases). The starting material was peripheral blood, obtained on day 0 of AZD1222 vaccination. The CDR3 nucleotides are TGTGCCAGCAGCCCCCCGACAGCTATTATGAACACTGAAGCTTTCTTT. Amino acid sequence: CASSPPTAIMNTEAFF.